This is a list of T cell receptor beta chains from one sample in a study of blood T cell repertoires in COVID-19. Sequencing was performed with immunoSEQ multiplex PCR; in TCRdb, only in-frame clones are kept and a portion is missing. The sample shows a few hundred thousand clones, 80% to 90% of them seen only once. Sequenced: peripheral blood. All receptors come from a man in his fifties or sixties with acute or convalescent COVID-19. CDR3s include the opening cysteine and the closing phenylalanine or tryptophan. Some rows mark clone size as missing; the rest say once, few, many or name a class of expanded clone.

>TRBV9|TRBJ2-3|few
CASSQAGGREDTQYF
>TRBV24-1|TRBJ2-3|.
CATSDSVSGDTQYF
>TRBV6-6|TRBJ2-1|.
CASSYSAGGPNNEQFF
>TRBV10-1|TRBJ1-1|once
CASSPQGAANTEAFF
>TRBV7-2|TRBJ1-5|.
CASSLDSGGSFSPQHF
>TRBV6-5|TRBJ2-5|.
CASRAIRRGGETQYF
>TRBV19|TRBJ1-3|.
CASRPLDSLIGNTIYF
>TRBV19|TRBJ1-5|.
CASSIGWGDSNQPQHF
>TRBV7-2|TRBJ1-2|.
CASSPREGAGGYTF
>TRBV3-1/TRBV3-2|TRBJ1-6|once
CASSQGGGRPREESPLHF
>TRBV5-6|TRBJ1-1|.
CASSLDAGNTEAFF
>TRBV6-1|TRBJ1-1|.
CASSEVPRRAEAFF
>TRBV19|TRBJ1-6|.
CASSIAGVNSPLHF
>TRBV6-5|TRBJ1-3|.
CVCMSSGNTIYF
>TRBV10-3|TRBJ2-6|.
CAISEGQGLGANVLTF
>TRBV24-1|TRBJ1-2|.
CATSDAGQIHGYTF
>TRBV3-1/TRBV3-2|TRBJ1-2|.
CASSKSTGGSYGYTF
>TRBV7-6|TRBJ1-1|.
CASSLADRGQTEAFF
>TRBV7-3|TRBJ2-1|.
CASSSDSNLYNEQFF
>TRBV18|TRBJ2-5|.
CASSPRTGGDGETQYF
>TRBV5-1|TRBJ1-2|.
CASSLEGQGKSYYGYTF
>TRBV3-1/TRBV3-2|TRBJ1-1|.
CASSRRQYGSEAFF